This passage covers 28 T cell receptor beta chains from one sample sequenced in a study of cytomegalovirus exposure and HLA in healthy donors. Researchers ran the PCR with 60 Vbeta and 13 Jbeta primers. Assay used: immunoSEQ multiplex PCR; TCRdb lists only in-frame clones, some missing. The top ten clones hold about 0.72% of a sample with some 160,000 clones, less than 80% of them seen once. Material: PBMCs. Receptors were obtained from a woman between 35 and 50 years old in good health and CMV-seronegative.

The gene calls are TRBV28 and TRBJ2-7, with 7 nucleotides matching TRBD1. CDR3 length: 14 amino acids. Trimming cost V 6 bases and J 2 bases; bases outside gene matches: 7. Germline values: CDR1 MDHEN, CDR2 SYDVKM. CDR3 in DNA: TGTGCCAGCAGCTGGGACAGCATGACCTACGAGCAGTACTTC. Amino acids: CASSWDSMTYEQYF.

The J gene is TRBJ1-1, the V gene TRBV5-1, with 12 positions matching TRBD1. Trimming at V came to 4 bases and at J to 1 base, leaving 11 bases not matched to a gene. The CDR3 consists of 18 residues. The germline gives CDR1 SGHRS, CDR2 YFSETQ. The CDR3 region is CASSRGTGGSRGNTEAFF. The CDR3 DNA is TGCGCCAGCAGCAGGGGGACAGGGGGCTCGAGGGGGAACACTGAAGCTTTCTTT.

This clone was seen more than once but under ten times. J is TRBJ1-5 and V is TRBV28, with unresolved D. Germline CDR1 is MDHEN and CDR2 is SYDVKM. V shed 4 bases and J shed 0 bases, with 16 bases lying between them. The CDR3 covers 17 residues. The CDR3 coding sequence is TGTGCCAGCAGTTCCTGGGCCCGTTCCGTTAGCAATCAGCCCCAGCATTTT. Residues: CASSSWARSVSNQPQHF.

Notes on this clone: Compared with germline, one end of the junction differs, possibly owing to a read error. The V and J genes are TRBV29-1 and TRBJ1-3; perhaps TRBD1 as D (5 bases). Germline V gene sequence: CDR1 SQVTM, CDR2 ANQGSEA. This CDR3 region has 15 residues. As DNA, the CDR3 is TGCAGCGTTGAACGACAGTGGGATGCGGGAAACGCCATATATTTT. Amino acids: CSVERQWDAGNAIYF.

For this clone: A read error is likely, as this CDR3 ends without the conserved phenylalanine or tryptophan. The DNA is left out, because the CDR3 cannot be placed on it with certainty; the CDR3 is given as TCRdb lists it. The gene calls are TRBV5-4 and TRBJ1-2; the table calls TRBD1, which could not be checked here. Germline V CDR1 and CDR2: SGHNT, YYREEE (reference sequence). Termini included, the CDR3 measures 12 amino acids. The CDR3 protein is CASSFRTGSRVS.

The chain couples TRBV5-4 to TRBJ1-2; the D is unclear. This CDR3 comprises 13 residues. Trimming took off 3 bases at V and 7 bases at J, with 13 bases between the two ends. The germline CDR1 and CDR2 sequences are SGHNT and YYREEE (reference sequence). CDR3 residues: CASSSGPTSGYTF. CDR3 sequence (DNA): TGTGCCAGCAGCTCCGGGCCGACTAGTGGCTACACCTTC.

The chain recombines TRBV6-1 with TRBJ1-5; tentative D call: TRBD1 (6 bases). Germline lookup yields CDR1 MNHNS and CDR2 SASEGT. V was trimmed by 8 bases and J by 6 bases, leaving 14 bases between them. CDR3 length: 13 residues. The CDR3 DNA is TGTGCCAGCGAGGGGGTTCGAGCTCAGCCCCAGCATTTT. Its translation is CASEGVRAQPQHF.

The chain carries TRBV7-3 and TRBJ2-7; 8 bases are shared with TRBD1. The J segment lost 5 bases and the V segment lost 5 bases, leaving 11 bases of the junction unmatched. Germline assignment: CDR1 SGHTA and CDR2 FQGTGA. The CDR3 length is 15 residues. CDR3 sequence: CASSQIGQGTHEQYF. The CDR3 nucleotides read TGTGCCAGCAGCCAAATAGGACAGGGTACCCACGAGCAGTACTTC.

CDR3 DNA: TGTGCCAGCAGACCCGGGACAGGCTCCTCCCGGGGCTCCTACAATGAGCAGTTCTTC. Translation gives CASRPGTGSSRGSYNEQFF. V usage is TRBV7-2 and J usage is TRBJ2-1; 8 bases are a match to TRBD1. CDR3 length: 19 residues. CDR1 and CDR2 (germline): SGHTA, FQGNSA. The ends lost 6 bases at V and 0 bases at J; junction bases unmatched: 16.

The rearrangement joins TRBV2 to TRBJ1-5; D not resolved. The CDR3 covers 15 residues. Germline assignment: CDR1 SNHLY and CDR2 FYNNEI. Trimming took off 7 bases at V and 1 base at J, with 14 bases between the two ends. CDR3 nucleotide sequence: TGTGCCAGCACCCCGGAGACCGGGAGCAATCAGCCCCAGCATTTT. This gives the protein CASTPETGSNQPQHF.

The rearrangement links TRBV19 to TRBJ2-2; 10 nucleotides align to TRBD2. Trimming cost V 3 bases and J 10 bases; bases outside gene matches: 8. The CDR3 covers 15 residues. Looked up from germline, CDR1 is LNHDA and CDR2 is SQIVND (reference sequence). The CDR3 sequence: CASSIGLAGVVELFF. The CDR3 DNA reads TGTGCCAGTAGTATCGGCCTAGCGGGGGTTGTGGAGCTGTTTTTT.

The chain recombines TRBV4-3 with TRBJ1-4; the D gene is possibly TRBD1 (5 bases). With 2 bases removed from V and 2 bases from J, the gap between germline ends came to 12 bases. Germline V gene data show CDR1 as LGHNA and CDR2 as YSLEER. This CDR3 spans 16 amino acids. The CDR3 nucleotides are TGCGCCAGCAGCCAACCACAAGGGGTTACTAATGAAAAACTGTTTTTT. Translation: CASSQPQGVTNEKLFF.

This clone showed up just a few times. The genes are TRBV5-1 and TRBJ1-1, with TRBD1 matching over 7 bases. Germline trimming cut 6 bases from V and 6 bases from J; bases unmatched to any gene: 11. The germline V gene has CDR1 SGHRS and CDR2 YFSETQ. This CDR3 spans 14 amino acids. The DNA of the CDR3 is TGCGCCAGCAAGGAGAGGGGGCTCTCCGCTGAAGCTTTCTTT. This sequence encodes CASKERGLSAEAFF.

The chain joins TRBV30 to TRBJ1-6, with D possibly being TRBD1 (5 bases). Trimming cost V 2 bases and J 2 bases, with 13 bases left between them. CDR1 and CDR2 (germline): GTSNPN, SVGIG (reference sequence). The CDR3 contains 16 residues. The chain's CDR3 is CAWSSMGRTYNSPLHF. Written as DNA, the CDR3 is TGTGCCTGGAGTTCTATGGGGCGCACCTATAATTCACCCCTCCACTTT. Full variable domain (remainder filled in from reference TRBV30 and TRBJ1-6): SQTIHQWPATLVQPVGSPLSLECTVEGTSNPNLYWYRQAAGRGLQLLFYSVGIGQISSEVPQNLSASRPQDRQFILSSKKLLLSDSGFYLCAWSSMGRTYNSPLHFGNGTRLTVT.

With respect to this clone: Compared with germline, one end of the junction differs, possibly owing to a read error. The rearrangement uses TRBV7-7 and TRBJ2-5; 9 bases match TRBD2. Germline CDR1 and CDR2: SSHAT and FNYEAQ (reference sequence). This CDR3 spans 16 amino acids. As DNA, the CDR3 is TGTGCTAGCAGCCGTAGGGTTGCGGGGGGGAAAGAGACCCAGTACTTC. The encoded protein is CASSRRVAGGKETQYF.

V and J are TRBV9 and TRBJ1-1; TRBD1 is a possible D gene (6 bases). Trimming removed 3 bases from V and 2 bases from J, with 14 bases in between. The length of the CDR3 is 15 residues. Germline V lookup: CDR1 SGDLS, CDR2 YYNGEE. CDR3 region: CASSEFGQINTEAFF. CDR3 sequence (DNA): TGTGCCAGCAGCGAATTTGGACAGATCAACACTGAAGCTTTCTTT.

This chain links TRBV4-2 with TRBJ2-7, with 10 bases lining up with TRBD2. The CDR3 contains 15 residues. The J segment lost 6 bases and the V segment lost 7 bases, leaving 12 bases of the junction unmatched. In germline, CDR1 is LGHNA, CDR2 YNFKEQ. The CDR3 nucleotides are TGTGCCAGCAAATCATTAGCGGGAGGAGCTAGCGAGCAGTACTTC. This codes for CASKSLAGGASEQYF.

The chain joins TRBV4-3 to TRBJ1-5, with D hard to call. V lost 0 bases to trimming and J lost 7 bases, with 10 bases between them. Germline V gives CDR1 LGHNA, CDR2 YSLEER. The CDR3 extends over 14 amino acids. CDR3 in DNA: TGCGCCAGCAGCCAAGATACTAAGGAACAGCCCCAGCATTTT. It encodes CASSQDTKEQPQHF.

This clone was counted only a few times. The genes are TRBV5-1 and TRBJ1-5; possibly TRBD1 for D (5 bases). V dropped 4 bases and J dropped 5 bases, with 13 bases sitting between them. Germline V CDR1 and CDR2: SGHRS, YFSETQ. The CDR3 totals 14 residues. The CDR3 reads CASSPDRSDQPQHF. The CDR3 DNA sequence: TGCGCCAGCAGCCCCGACAGATCAGATCAGCCCCAGCATTTT. Full variable domain (missing parts from reference TRBV5-1 and TRBJ1-5): KAGVTQTPRYLIKTRGQQVTLSCSPISGHRSVSWYQQTPGQGLQFLFEYFSETQRNKGNFPGRFSGRQFSNSRSEMNVSTLELGDSALYLCASSPDRSDQPQHFGDGTRLSIL.

The CDR3, as DNA: TGTGCCAGCAGCTTAGGTACAGCTAACTATGGCTACACCTTC. It is translated as CASSLGTANYGYTF. This chain connects TRBV7-9 to TRBJ1-2, with D uncertain. V shed 1 base and J shed 0 bases, with 6 bases lying between them. CDR1 and CDR2 from the germline V gene are SEHNR and FQNEAQ (reference sequence). The CDR3 has 14 amino acids. The full variable domain, completed using reference TRBV7-9 and TRBJ1-2, is DTGVSQNPRHKITKRGQNVTFRCDPISEHNRLYWYRQTLGQGPEFLTYFQNEAQLEKSRLLSDRFSAERPKGSFSTLEIQRTEQGDSAMYLCASSLGTANYGYTFGSGTRLTVV.

V usage is TRBV7-9 and J usage is TRBJ1-2; D remains unclear. Germline assignment: CDR1 SEHNR and CDR2 FQNEAQ (reference sequence). The CDR3 contains 13 residues. The V gene lost 1 base and the J gene lost 6 bases, with 9 bases spanning the gap. Written as DNA, the CDR3 is TGTGCCAGCAGCTTAGAGGCAGACAATGGCTACACCTTC. Its protein product is CASSLEADNGYTF.

The chain recombines TRBV6-5 with TRBJ1-1; D is possibly TRBD1 (5 bases). The germline V and J ends were trimmed by 0 bases and 5 bases, with 7 bases remaining between them. The CDR3 is made up of 13 amino acids. Germline CDR1 and CDR2: MNHEY and SVGAGI. In nucleotides, the CDR3 is TGTGCCAGCAGTTACTCGGGGGGTACTGAAGCTTTCTTT. Its translation: CASSYSGGTEAFF.

This clone appeared a single time. The chain links TRBV10-3 to TRBJ2-1, with 7 bases that match TRBD2. V was clipped by 6 bases and J by 5 bases; unmatched bases: 7. This CDR3 contains 14 residues. Germline CDR1 ENHRY, CDR2 SYGVKD. The CDR3 sequence: CAIRYGTTDNEQFF. CDR3 nucleotide sequence: TGTGCCATCAGGTACGGGACTACTGACAATGAGCAGTTCTTC.

The chain employs TRBV19 and TRBJ1-5; D may be TRBD1 (5 bases). The V end lost 5 bases, the J end lost 0 bases, and 11 bases lay between the germline ends. Germline assignment: CDR1 LNHDA and CDR2 SQIVND (reference sequence). The CDR3 has 15 amino acids. The CDR3 DNA reads TGTGCCAGTAGTGTGGCAGGGTCTAGCAATCAGCCCCAGCATTTT. It translates to CASSVAGSSNQPQHF.

This sequence joins TRBV6-5 and TRBJ2-5, with D maybe TRBD1 (6 bases). The CDR3 covers 13 residues. V was cut by 6 bases and J by 3 bases, with 11 bases left in between. The V gene's germline CDR1 is MNHEY and CDR2 SVGAGI. The chain's CDR3 is CASRFNREETQYF. The CDR3 DNA follows: TGTGCCAGCAGATTTAACAGGGAAGAGACCCAGTACTTC.

The chain recombines TRBV6-6 with TRBJ2-2, with TRBD2 matching 10 bases. The CDR3 extends over 15 amino acids. Germline CDR1 and CDR2: MNHNY and SVGAGI (reference sequence). J was trimmed by 5 bases and V by 4 bases; bases with no gene match: 4. This CDR3 is CASSSAGGRTGELFF. CDR3 bases: TGTGCCAGCAGTTCAGCGGGGGGGAGGACCGGGGAGCTGTTTTTT.

The chain joins TRBV5-4 to TRBJ1-1; D gene ambiguous. V was trimmed by 7 bases and J by 0 bases, leaving 10 bases between them. The CDR3 length is 13 residues. Germline V lookup: CDR1 SGHNT, CDR2 YYREEE (reference sequence). CDR3 coding DNA: TGTGCCAGCTACAACAGCTTGAACACTGAAGCTTTCTTT. It is translated as CASYNSLNTEAFF. Supplemented by reference TRBV5-4 and TRBJ1-1, the full variable domain reads ETGVTQSPTHLIKTRGQQVTLRCSSQSGHNTVSWYQQALGQGPQFIFQYYREEENGRGNFPPRFSGLQFPNYSSELNVNALELDDSALYLCASYNSLNTEAFFGQGTRLTVV.

Written as DNA, the CDR3 is TGTGCCAGCAGCTTAGAGAGAGGTGAAGCTTTCTTT. Its translation: CASSLERGEAFF. The rearrangement links TRBV7-9 to TRBJ1-1; the D is unclear. This CDR3 comprises 12 residues. CDR1 and CDR2 from the germline V gene are SEHNR and FQNEAQ (reference sequence). The V and J ends lost 1 base and 7 bases respectively, with 7 bases between them.